The next 26 T cell receptor beta chains were all read from a single sample in a study of blood T cells in healthy people across ages (dated by TCRdb to between 2014 and 2016). Library preparation employed 5' RACE. TCRdb names Illumina HiSeq 2500 as the instrument used. A second PCR of roughly 7 to 11 cycles was performed with a sample-barcoded 5' primer and a J-beta primer mix. TCRdb itself trimmed the public reads at Q25 with fastp, ran MiXCR and retained productive beta chains. Every CDR3 protein is listed once, alongside the most common genes and DNA of its rows. The sample yields 750,000 to 950,000 distinct CDR3 sequences; about 29% were counted once. Together, the top ten hold 9.5% to 13% of the sample. The same sample was also used in a study of T cells of mothers and their children.

Sequencing was done on a sample of blood. These receptors were taken from a woman aged 40-49 years in good health.

The chain combines TRBV10-3 with TRBJ2-5; no clear D. Per the germline V gene, CDR1 is ENHRY and CDR2 is SYGVKD. The V end was cut by 6 bases, the J end by 5 bases, with 10 bases between. This CDR3 spans 12 amino acids. In nucleotides, the CDR3 is TGTGCCATCAGGGACGGTCTGGAGACCCAGTACTTC. Its protein is CAIRDGLETQYF.

Worth noting for this clonotype: A much larger clonotype is one base distant, so this may be a read error. The chain combines TRBV7-9 with TRBJ2-7, with D perhaps being TRBD1 or TRBD2 (5 bases each). The DNA end is more similar to TRBJ2-1, so the J call may be wrong. Germline V gene lookup returns CDR1 SEHNR and CDR2 FQNEAQ (reference sequence). CDR3 length: 15 amino acids. The DNA for the CDR3 is TGTGCCAGCAGCCCTGGCCGGGACCCGTCCTACGAGCAGTTCTTC. It translates to CASSPGRDPSYEQFF.

This rearrangement joins TRBV4-1 to TRBJ2-1; TRBD2 might be the D (6 bases). The end of the DNA fits TRBJ2-7 better, so the J call may be wrong. This CDR3 contains 18 residues. Looked up from germline, CDR1 is MGHRA and CDR2 is YSYEKL. CDR3 region: CASNQTTVRLASRGEQYF. The CDR3 DNA reads TGCGCCAGCAACCAGACTACAGTGCGATTAGCCTCCCGGGGGGAGCAGTACTTC.

A few counts support this clonotype. The V call is TRBV7-9, the J call TRBJ1-4; D is unresolved. Trimming removed 5 bases from V and 5 bases from J, with 9 bases in between. Germline V gives CDR1 SEHNR, CDR2 FQNEAQ (reference sequence). The CDR3 loop spans 13 amino acids. CDR3 sequence: CASSQTGNEKLFF. The CDR3 DNA reads as TGTGCCAGCAGCCAGACCGGGAATGAAAAACTGTTTTTT.

The chain is built from TRBV28 and TRBJ2-1, with 7 positions matching TRBD1. The V and J ends lost 6 bases and 11 bases, in that order; junction bases with no gene match: 7. The CDR3 has 12 residues. Germline lookup yields CDR1 MDHEN and CDR2 SYDVKM. CDR3 amino acids: CASREAGGQQFF. The CDR3 nucleotides are TGTGCCAGCAGAGAAGCAGGGGGTCAGCAGTTCTTC. The entire variable domain, with the rest obtained from reference TRBV28 and TRBJ2-1, is as follows: DVKVTQSSRYLVKRTGEKVFLECVQDMDHENMFWYRQDPGLGLRLIYFSYDVKMKEKGDIPEGYSVSREKKERFSLILESASTNQTSMYLCASREAGGQQFFGPGTRLTVL.

This chain links TRBV7-9 with TRBJ1-2; D ambiguous. This CDR3 spans 14 amino acids. From germline, CDR1 is SEHNR and CDR2 FQNEAQ (reference sequence). Trimming cost V 1 base and J 7 bases, with 13 bases left between them. The CDR3 sequence is CASSLEAVASGYTF. CDR3 sequence (DNA): TGTGCCAGCAGCTTAGAGGCCGTGGCAAGTGGCTACACCTTC.

This clonotype was picked up a small number of times. V is TRBV7-2 and J is TRBJ2-2; 10 bases align to TRBD2. Germline loops: CDR1 SGHTA, CDR2 FQGNSA. J was trimmed by 1 base and V by 5 bases; bases with no gene match: 1. This CDR3 region has 15 residues. CDR3 sequence: CASSRTSGNTGELFF. For the CDR3, the DNA is TGTGCCAGCAGCCGGACTAGCGGGAACACCGGGGAGCTGTTTTTT.

As for this clonotype: A read error may explain this, as a much larger clone is one base away. Here the CDR3 reads CTSSSIGQGLYEQYF. For the CDR3, the DNA is TGTACCAGCAGTTCGATTGGGCAGGGGTTATACGAGCAGTACTTC. The V gene is TRBV12-3 or TRBV12-4, the J gene TRBJ2-7, with D perhaps TRBD1 (6 bases). This CDR3 is 15 amino acids long.

The chain joins TRBV15 to TRBJ1-1; tentatively, D is TRBD1 (5 bases). CDR3 size: 14 residues. The V gene's germline CDR1 is LNHNV and CDR2 YYDKDF (reference sequence). CDR3 protein: CVQLGVAVNTEAFF. The CDR3 DNA reads as TGTGTTCAATTAGGGGTTGCGGTGAACACTGAAGCTTTCTTT.

Comment on this clonotype: The junction and the germline gene differ at one end; a read error may be behind it. The V call is TRBV6-6, the J call TRBJ1-1, with D tentatively TRBD1 (6 bases). Germline V lookup: CDR1 MNHNY, CDR2 SVGAGI (reference sequence). The CDR3 extends over 11 amino acids. The CDR3 spells CAGRRETGAFF. The CDR3 DNA sequence: TGTGCCGGCAGAAGAGAAACAGGGGCTTTCTTT.

The V and J genes are TRBV7-9 and TRBJ2-3, with D unresolved. This CDR3 spans 14 amino acids. Trimming pared 6 bases from V and 2 bases from J, leaving 12 bases between. Germline V lookup: CDR1 SEHNR, CDR2 FQNEAQ (reference sequence). The CDR3 DNA is TGTGCCAGCAGTTTTCCTGGGAACACAGATACGCAGTATTTT. It translates to CASSFPGNTDTQYF.

This clonotype was seen repeatedly, ten times or more. The CDR3 coding sequence is TGTGCCAGCAGCTTAAGACTAGCGCGAGAGACCCAGTACTTC. It specifies CASSLRLARETQYF. The chain recombines TRBV7-2 with TRBJ2-5, with TRBD2 identical over 8 bases. J gave up 4 bases and V 2 bases, and 3 bases lay outside the gene matches. Germline V gene data show CDR1 as SGHTA and CDR2 as FQGNSA. The CDR3 runs to 14 residues. The variable domain in full, with the rest retrieved from reference TRBV7-2 and TRBJ2-5, is GAGVSQSPSNKVTEKGKDVELRCDPISGHTALYWYRQSLGQGLEFLIYFQGNSAPDKSGLPSDRFSAERTGGSVSTLTIQRTQQEDSAVYLCASSLRLARETQYFGPGTRLLVL.

The gene calls are TRBV2 and TRBJ2-1, with 7 bases aligning to TRBD1. This CDR3 comprises 15 residues. V dropped 4 bases and J dropped 4; count of bases not matched to a gene: 7. Germline CDR1 and CDR2: SNHLY and FYNNEI. The CDR3 bases are TGTGCCAGCAGTGGTGTGAGGGGGCCTTACAATGAGCAGTTCTTC. The encoded protein is CASSGVRGPYNEQFF.

This clonotype was found many times. This chain uses TRBV6-6 with TRBJ2-1; a possible D gene is TRBD1 (5 bases). The CDR3 consists of 16 residues. Germline V gives CDR1 MNHNY, CDR2 SVGAGI (reference sequence). The V end was cut by 6 bases, the J end by 6 bases, with 21 bases between. CDR3 loop: CASSTGRSSRGNEQFF. The CDR3 DNA reads TGTGCCAGCAGCACCGGGCGAAGCTCTAGGGGCAATGAGCAGTTCTTC.

The chain uses TRBV12-3 or TRBV12-4 and TRBJ1-1, with 9 positions matching TRBD1. This CDR3 contains 14 residues. J lost 10 bases, V lost 7 bases, and 13 bases had no gene match. The CDR3 here is CASKADRGAARAFF. The CDR3 DNA reads TGTGCCAGCAAAGCGGACAGGGGCGCCGCGAGAGCTTTCTTT.

This clonotype was counted between two and nine times. This may arise from a read error, as a much more abundant clone is one base away. The gene calls are TRBV25-1 and TRBJ2-5; 8 nucleotides line up with TRBD1. The J call may be in error: the DNA end matches TRBJ2-7 better. The CDR3 sequence is 15 residues long. The germline V gene has CDR1 MGHDK and CDR2 SYGVNS. The CDR3 region has the DNA TGTGCCAGCAGTGGTGGACAGGGTGATTACTACGAGCAGTACTTC. Translated, it gives CASSGGQGDYYEQYF.

On this clonotype itself: A read error may be the cause here, since a much bigger clone is one base away. In nucleotides, the CDR3 is TGCGGTGCTAGAGATTTGGGGGGGCCATCCTACTACGAGCAGTACTTC. Translated, it gives CGARDLGGPSYYEQYF. The chain joins TRBV20-1 to TRBJ2-5, with TRBD2 as a possible D gene (7 bases). Matching the DNA end better, TRBJ2-7 makes the J call doubtful. This CDR3 has 16 amino acids. The germline gives CDR1 DFQATT, CDR2 SNEGSKA (reference sequence).

The chain has TRBV10-3 and TRBJ2-1; a weak D match, TRBD1 (7 bases). V lost 7 bases and J lost 7, with 17 bases in between. CDR1 ENHRY and CDR2 SYGVKD come from the germline V gene. This CDR3 spans 14 amino acids. The CDR3 region has the DNA TGTGCCATCACGTTCAGGGGGAGGTTGAATGAGCAGTTCTTC. Its protein product is CAITFRGRLNEQFF.

The chain carries TRBV28 and TRBJ2-1; possible D gene TRBD2, 5 bases. This CDR3 comprises 16 residues. With 5 bases removed from V and 8 bases from J, the gap between germline ends came to 22 bases. Germline values: CDR1 MDHEN, CDR2 SYDVKM. CDR3 sequence (DNA): TGTGCCAGCAGTCTTGAGACGGGGTTACGGCCGTATGAGCAGTTCTTC. Protein sequence: CASSLETGLRPYEQFF. The full variable domain, rest sourced from reference TRBV28 and TRBJ2-1, is DVKVTQSSRYLVKRTGEKVFLECVQDMDHENMFWYRQDPGLGLRLIYFSYDVKMKEKGDIPEGYSVSREKKERFSLILESASTNQTSMYLCASSLETGLRPYEQFFGPGTRLTVL.

The genes are TRBV11-2 and TRBJ1-2, with TRBD1 matching over 8 bases. The length of the CDR3 is 13 residues. Germline V lookup: CDR1 SGHAT, CDR2 FQNNGV. The J segment lost 8 bases and the V segment lost 5 bases, leaving 7 bases of the junction unmatched. In DNA, the CDR3 is TGTGCCAGCAGCCCCCGGACAGGGCGCGGCTACACCTTC. Its translation is CASSPRTGRGYTF. Filled out from reference TRBV11-2 and TRBJ1-2, the complete variable domain reads EAGVAQSPRYKIIEKRQSVAFWCNPISGHATLYWYQQILGQGPKLLIQFQNNGVVDDSQLPKDRFSAERLKGVDSTLKIQPAKLEDSAVYLCASSPRTGRGYTFGSGTRLTVV.

The rearrangement joins TRBV7-9 to TRBJ2-7, with a tentative D call TRBD1 (6 bases). Germline-derived CDR1 and CDR2 are SEHNR and FQNEAQ (reference sequence). CDR3 length equals 18 residues. V was trimmed by 1 base and J by 0 bases, leaving 19 bases between them. The CDR3 reads CASSLGGVSGTNSYEQYF. CDR3 in DNA: TGTGCCAGCAGCTTAGGAGGGGTCTCGGGGACAAACTCCTACGAGCAGTACTTC.

V gene TRBV4-2 combines with J gene TRBJ1-2; possible D gene TRBD1, 6 bases. Germline CDR1 reads LGHNA; CDR2 reads YNFKEQ. With 0 bases removed from V and 5 bases from J, the gap between germline ends came to 13 bases. The CDR3 extends over 15 amino acids. Here the CDR3 DNA reads TGTGCCAGCAGCCAAGAGATGACAGGAGTTTATGGCTACACCTTC. Translation: CASSQEMTGVYGYTF.

This clonotype was seen more than once but under ten times. The V gene is TRBV10-3, the J gene TRBJ1-6; TRBD1 might be the D (5 bases). The CDR3 is made up of 13 amino acids. Trimming took 8 bases from V and 7 from J, leaving 12 bases between them. Germline V gene data show CDR1 as ENHRY and CDR2 as SYGVKD. The CDR3 here is CAISGTANSPLHF. CDR3 sequence (DNA): TGTGCCATCTCCGGGACGGCGAATTCACCCCTCCACTTT.

Concerning this clonotype: A clone one base away is much larger, so this may be a read error. The V and J genes are TRBV20-1 and TRBJ1-5; D might be TRBD1 (5 bases). Germline CDR1 is DFQATT and CDR2 is SNEGSKA (reference sequence). This CDR3 contains 16 residues. V lost 0 bases and J 4 bases, leaving 16 bases between the germline ends. The CDR3 DNA follows: TGCAGTGCTAGAGATCCGGTGGGGCCACGTAATCAGCCCCAGCATTTT. The encoded protein is CSARDPVGPRNQPQHF.

V is TRBV9 and J is TRBJ2-5; 9 bases are shared with TRBD2. CDR1 and CDR2 from the germline V gene are SGDLS and YYNGEE. The CDR3 sequence is 16 residues long. Trimming at V came to 0 bases and at J to 2 bases, leaving 5 bases not matched to a gene. CDR3 residues: CASSVAMTSGQETQYF. The CDR3 nucleotides read TGTGCCAGCAGCGTAGCTATGACTAGCGGACAAGAGACCCAGTACTTC.

The rearrangement uses TRBV20-1 and TRBJ2-6; TRBD2 might be the D (6 bases). CDR3 length: 16 amino acids. Germline V CDR1 and CDR2: DFQATT, SNEGSKA (reference sequence). V was cut by 5 bases and J by 0 bases, with 14 bases left in between. CDR3 bases: TGCAGTGCTGGACGGGGACTGAGCTCTGGGGCCAACGTCCTGACTTTC. This codes for CSAGRGLSSGANVLTF.